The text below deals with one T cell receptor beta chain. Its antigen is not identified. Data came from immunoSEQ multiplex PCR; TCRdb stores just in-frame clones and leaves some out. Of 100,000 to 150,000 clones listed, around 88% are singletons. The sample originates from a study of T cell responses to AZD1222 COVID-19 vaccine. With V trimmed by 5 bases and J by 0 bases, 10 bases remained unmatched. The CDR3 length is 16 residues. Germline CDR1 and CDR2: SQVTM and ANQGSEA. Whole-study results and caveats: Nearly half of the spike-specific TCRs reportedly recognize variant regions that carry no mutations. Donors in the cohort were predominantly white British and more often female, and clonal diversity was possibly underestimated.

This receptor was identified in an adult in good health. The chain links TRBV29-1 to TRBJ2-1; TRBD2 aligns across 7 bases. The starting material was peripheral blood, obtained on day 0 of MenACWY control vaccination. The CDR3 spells CSVYFSGGNSYNEQFF. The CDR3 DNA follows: TGCAGCGTTTATTTTTCGGGAGGAAACTCCTACAATGAGCAGTTCTTC.